This TCR beta chain stems from a study of OX40 agonist ivuxolimab in advanced cancers. About the research overall: Every 2 weeks, patients got intravenous ivuxolimab at one of six dose levels (0.01-10 mg/kg). Study-wide results and limits: Among the lowest peripheral clonal expansion occurred in 0.1-3.0 mg/kg partial responders. Relative to CD4+, CD8+ T cells held more expanded clones on average.

Comment on this clone: Its antigen is unidentified.

Profiled with immunoSEQ multiplex PCR; TCRdb holds only in-frame clones, not every one. The table lists some 66,000 clones, roughly four fifths of them singletons. The CDR3 extends over 14 amino acids. In germline, CDR1 is SGHTA, CDR2 FQGNSA. Trimming removed 1 base at V and 4 bases at J, with 10 bases between. Material: CD4+ or CD8+ T cells sorted from blood, obtained in a trial of the OX40 agonist ivuxolimab. This chain connects TRBV7-2 to TRBJ1-2; D is unclear. The TCR originated in an adult with an advanced solid tumor such as melanoma, head and neck, liver or kidney cancer. The CDR3 nucleotides are TGTGCCAGCAGCTTAGAAGGCATTAGCTATGGCTACACCTTC. Translation gives CASSLEGISYGYTF.